The next 21 T cell receptor beta chains were all read from a single sample in a study of T-cell reconstitution after alpha-beta-depleted transplantation in children. Using unique molecular identifiers, the investigators prepared the TCRbeta library. One entry per CDR3 protein, called by TCRdb with MiXCR from the PCR reads. The data hold tens of thousands of distinct CDR3 sequences, with roughly 4.9% observed a single time. The sample was PBMCs, mostly from graft donor cells, taken 180 days after TCRalphabeta/CD19-depleted stem cell transplant. All receptors derive from a boy less than two years old who had a stem cell transplant for acute myeloid leukemia, so the T cells may come from the graft donor.

This clonotype was counted ten times or more. This chain joins TRBV27 and TRBJ1-6; 7 bases are a match to TRBD1. V gave up 5 bases and J gave up 10 bases; unmatched junction bases: 8. This CDR3 has 14 amino acids. Germline CDR1 and CDR2: MNHEY and SMNVEV (reference sequence). The CDR3 region is CASSPYRGGSPLHF. CDR3 DNA sequence: TGTGCCAGCAGTCCCTACAGGGGAGGGTCACCCCTCCACTTT.

At least ten counts were recorded for this clonotype. The genes are TRBV12-3 or TRBV12-4 and TRBJ2-7; no clear D. The ends were cut back, 6 bases at V and 6 bases at J, with 12 bases in the middle. This CDR3 is built from 12 residues. As DNA, the CDR3 is TGTGCCAGCAGCTCCTACGGCCTCGAGCAGTACTTC. This codes for CASSSYGLEQYF.

In its sample, this clonotype was seen a few times. V gene TRBV10-3 combines with J gene TRBJ2-7, with D uncertain. Germline V gene sequence: CDR1 ENHRY, CDR2 SYGVKD. The V and J ends lost 8 bases and 3 bases respectively, with 8 bases between them. The CDR3 loop spans 11 amino acids. CDR3 protein: CAIGRIYEQYV. The CDR3, as DNA: TGTGCCATCGGCAGGATCTACGAGCAGTACGTC.

This clonotype has ten or more counts. This chain links TRBV12-3 or TRBV12-4 with TRBJ1-5; weak D call: TRBD1 (5 bases). V shed 7 bases and J shed 1 base, with 14 bases lying between them. The CDR3 consists of 15 residues. As DNA, the CDR3 is TGTGCCAGCAACCAAGACAGCCCGAGCAATCAGCCCCAGCATTTT. The encoded protein is CASNQDSPSNQPQHF.

A note on this clonotype: One end of the junction fails to match germline, which may point to a read error. The chain recombines TRBV5-4 with TRBJ2-1, with 8 bases fitting TRBD2. The CDR3 is 13 residues long. Germline V gene sequence: CDR1 SGHNT, CDR2 YYREEE (reference sequence). The CDR3 DNA reads as TGTGCCATCAGCGGGGGCGCCTACAATGAGCAGTTCTTC. Translating it yields CAISGGAYNEQFF.

This clonotype was counted at least ten times. The chain couples TRBV2 to TRBJ2-2; weak D call: TRBD1 (7 bases). Trimming pared 6 bases from V and 0 bases from J, leaving 29 bases between. CDR1 SNHLY and CDR2 FYNNEI come from the germline V gene. This CDR3 spans 21 amino acids. CDR3 nucleotides: TGTGCCAGCAGGGGGGGTGAGGACAGGTTTCAACCTTCCGCGAACACCGGGGAGCTGTTTTTT. Residues: CASRGGEDRFQPSANTGELFF.

This clonotype was detected ten times or more. The chain uses TRBV18 and TRBJ2-6; 9 bases align to TRBD1. Germline V gene sequence: CDR1 KGHSH, CDR2 LQKENI. This CDR3 has 17 residues. V trimming: 5 bases; J trimming: 0 bases; junction bases outside the gene matches: 5. The CDR3 coding sequence is TGTGCCAGCTCAAGAGGGACAGGGCTCTCTGGGGCCAACGTCCTGACTTTC. The encoded protein is CASSRGTGLSGANVLTF.

This clonotype was seen ten or more times. This rearrangement joins TRBV3-1 to TRBJ1-1; no reliable D call. Germline CDR1 is LGHDT and CDR2 is YNNKEL (reference sequence). CDR3 length: 11 amino acids. Trimming stripped 4 bases from V and 7 bases from J, with 7 bases between. The CDR3 sequence: CASSPGVEAFF. CDR3 nucleotide sequence: TGTGCCAGCAGCCCTGGGGTTGAAGCTTTCTTT.

At least ten counts were recorded for this clonotype. The chain recombines TRBV12-3 or TRBV12-4 with TRBJ2-5, with D tentatively TRBD2 (5 bases). Trimming shortened V by 6 bases and J by 2 bases, and 16 bases separated the two germline ends. The CDR3 totals 15 residues. In DNA, the CDR3 is TGTGCCAGCAGACCCACTAGAAATCCTCAAGAGACCCAGTACTTC. This translates into CASRPTRNPQETQYF.

This clonotype was observed many times. The gene calls are TRBV7-3 and TRBJ2-4, with TRBD2 matching over 12 bases. The junction had 4 bases not matched to a gene; V was cut back by 5 bases and J by 2 bases. Germline values: CDR1 SGHTA, CDR2 FQGTGA. The CDR3 contains 16 residues. The CDR3: CASSLGTSGSKNIQYF. CDR3 bases: TGTGCCAGCAGCCTTGGGACTAGCGGGTCCAAAAACATTCAGTACTTC.

This clonotype was counted many times. This chain uses TRBV7-6 with TRBJ2-7, with 12 positions matching TRBD2. Germline CDR1 reads SGHVS; CDR2 reads FNYEAQ. With 5 bases clipped from V and 4 bases from J, the junction kept 6 bases outside the gene matches. The CDR3 runs 15 residues. The CDR3 bases are TGTGCCAGCAGCCCGACTAGCGGGGGACATTACGAGCAGTACGTC. This sequence encodes CASSPTSGGHYEQYV.

This clonotype has a count of ten or more. The genes are TRBV20-1 and TRBJ2-5; 8 nucleotides line up with TRBD1. The V gene end was trimmed by 3 bases and the J gene end by 5 bases; junction bases not matched to a gene: 8. The CDR3 covers 14 residues. The germline V gene encodes CDR1 DFQATT and CDR2 SNEGSKA (reference sequence). The CDR3 here is CSARQGAVIETQYF. DNA for the CDR3: TGCAGTGCTAGGCAGGGGGCGGTTATCGAGACCCAGTACTTC.

This clonotype was found many times. This chain uses TRBV7-2 with TRBJ2-1, with D unresolved. Germline lookup yields CDR1 SGHTA and CDR2 FQGNSA. The CDR3 consists of 16 residues. V lost 2 bases to trimming and J lost 0 bases, with 11 bases between them. This CDR3 reads CASSLLALSSYNEQFF. CDR3 bases: TGTGCCAGCAGCTTACTGGCGTTAAGCTCCTACAATGAGCAGTTCTTC. Full variable domain (missing parts from reference TRBV7-2 and TRBJ2-1): GAGVSQSPSNKVTEKGKDVELRCDPISGHTALYWYRQSLGQGLEFLIYFQGNSAPDKSGLPSDRFSAERTGGSVSTLTIQRTQQEDSAVYLCASSLLALSSYNEQFFGPGTRLTVL.

This clonotype has a count of ten or more. The chain uses TRBV12-3 or TRBV12-4 and TRBJ2-7, with D possibly matching TRBD2 (6 bases). V was trimmed by 6 bases and J by 0 bases, leaving 15 bases between them. The CDR3 extends over 15 amino acids. CDR3 loop: CASSQMRTTSYEQYF. CDR3 DNA sequence: TGTGCCAGCAGCCAAATGAGGACTACCTCCTACGAGCAGTACTTC.

This clonotype was observed many times. The chain has TRBV21-1 and TRBJ2-7; TRBD1 is taken as the D call from the table, unchecked against the DNA. TRBV21-1 is a documented pseudogene. There are 17 residues in the CDR3. DNA of the CDR3: TGTGCCAGCAGCAAAGAATTTATAGGACAGAACGGCCGCGAGCAGTACGTC. Protein sequence: CASSKEFIGQNGREQYV.

At least ten counts were recorded for this clonotype. The rearrangement uses TRBV5-5 and TRBJ2-7; possibly TRBD2 for D (5 bases). Per the germline V gene, CDR1 is SGHKS and CDR2 is YYEKEE (reference sequence). CDR3 size: 14 residues. Trimming removed 2 bases at V and 2 bases at J, with 11 bases between. This chain's CDR3 is CASSLGLIAYEQYF. The CDR3 DNA sequence: TGTGCCAGCAGCTTAGGACTCATTGCCTACGAGCAGTACTTC.

In its sample, this clonotype was seen many times. The rearrangement links TRBV6-5 to TRBJ1-2; D is perhaps TRBD1 (6 bases). The CDR3 has 14 residues. Trimming shortened V by 5 bases and J by 5 bases, and 15 bases separated the two germline ends. From germline, CDR1 is MNHEY and CDR2 SVGAGI. Here the CDR3 DNA reads TGTGCCAGCAGTCCCTCAGGGGAGGGATATGGCTACACCTTC. This codes for CASSPSGEGYGYTF.

This clonotype was seen many times. The chain carries TRBV5-6 and TRBJ2-3; D is unclear. Germline CDR1 reads SGHDT; CDR2 reads YYEEEE. The CDR3 has 15 residues. V lost 7 bases, J lost 4 bases, and 19 bases lay in between. The CDR3 loop reads CASQPVTRRADTQYF. CDR3 nucleotide sequence: TGTGCCAGCCAACCCGTGACCCGACGGGCAGATACGCAGTATTTT.

Ten or more counts support this clonotype. CDR3 protein: CAIHMGAFGYTF. The DNA of the CDR3 is TGTGCCATCCACATGGGGGCGTTTGGCTACACCTTC. The chain has TRBV12-3 or TRBV12-4 and TRBJ1-2, with a tentative D call TRBD1 (6 bases). V lost 10 bases and J lost 7, with 16 bases in between. CDR3 size: 12 residues.

This clonotype was observed many times. This rearrangement joins TRBV20-1 to TRBJ1-5; D call uncertain. This CDR3 is built from 13 residues. CDR1 is DFQATT and CDR2 is SNEGSKA in the germline V gene (reference sequence). The V gene lost 6 bases and the J gene lost 5 bases, with 14 bases spanning the gap. For the CDR3, the DNA is TGCAGTGCATCGGCCGGGTCATATCAGCCCCAGCATTTT. It translates to CSASAGSYQPQHF.

The chain carries TRBV24-1 and TRBJ2-6, with D perhaps being TRBD1 or TRBD2 (5 bases each). V gave up 4 bases and J gave up 3 bases, with 6 bases separating them. CDR1 is KGHDR and CDR2 is SFDVKD in the germline V gene. The CDR3 has 14 amino acids. The CDR3 here is CATSEGVGANVLTF. DNA for the CDR3: TGTGCCACCAGTGAGGGGGTTGGGGCCAACGTCCTGACTTTC.